This T cell receptor (beta chain) was documented in a study of human T cells and chemical hapten exposure. Looking at the study overall: Application of 0.01% DPC to the upper back was done by patch test, with a reading at 6 days. Findings and limits, study-wide: Relative to control repertoires, expanded TCRs gave rise to significantly more large CDR3 similarity clusters.

TCRdb re-derived calls from the RACE reads in MiXCR, one entry per CDR3 protein. The sample consists of a few hundred thousand distinct CDR3 sequences, roughly 4.8% of them appearing once. Time point indicated: patch test 1, 2 weeks after DPC sensitization. Treatment described: therapeutic diphenylcyclopropenone sensitization with weekly scalp DPC. This CDR3 is built from 15 residues. V was shortened by 5 bases and J by 1 base, with 15 bases between the two germline ends. The V gene's germline CDR1 is MNHEY and CDR2 SMNVEV (reference sequence). This clonotype was seen ten or more times. What it recognizes is unknown.

The TCR sequence derives from a woman in her fifties or sixties with alopecia areata. Some clones in this sample may be carry-over from other donors' samples. The chain is built from TRBV27 and TRBJ2-7; D is unresolved. The sample here was whole blood, taken in connection with sensitization to the hapten diphenylcyclopropenone (DPC). This CDR3 is CASSLLHPRSYEQYF. The CDR3 DNA sequence: TGTGCCAGCAGTCTCCTACACCCGCGGTCCTACGAGCAGTACTTC.